This T cell receptor (beta chain) was found in a study of T cells in Graves' hyperthyroidism and ophthalmopathy. Study results and limitations: Peripheral blood also featured most of the thyroid clonotypes expanded above 0.001.

Patients affected by ophthalmopathy presented a Clinical Activity Score of at least 3, a NOSPECS grade of at least 4, and disease duration below 3 months. Uncontrolled infection, other autoimmune disease, pregnancy and lactation each barred patients from inclusion. As for this clonotype: Antigen: not known.

Amplified regions were TCR beta CDR3 sequences from RNA transcripts. The primer set for the first-round RT-PCR of the TCR CDR3 was HTBI. TCRdb independently ran MiXCR on the multiplex PCR reads; one entry per CDR3 protein. The sample has more than 300,000 distinct CDR3 sequences, roughly 18% seen once. Germline V gene data show CDR1 as MNHNS and CDR2 as SASEGT. V was pared by 2 bases and J by 8 bases, with 7 bases of the junction left unmatched. The CDR3 sequence is 15 residues long. The specimen was blood. The TCR comes from a man between 18 and 29 years old with Graves' ophthalmopathy. The chain carries TRBV6-1 and TRBJ1-2; the match to TRBD1 covers 11 bases. The DNA of the CDR3 is TGTGCCAGCAGTGAACCAGGACAGGGGGCGAGAGGCTACACCTTC. Protein sequence: CASSEPGQGARGYTF.